The rows below give T cell receptor beta chains drawn from one sample of a study of identical twins. TCRdb recomputed calls from the 5' RACE reads with MiXCR, one row per CDR3 protein. The table lists 640,000 or so distinct CDR3 sequences, roughly 6% of them singletons. Sequenced input: naive T cells sorted from blood. The receptors here all came from a man between 18 and 35 years old in good health. Each CDR3 is given with its conserved first and last residue. Fields, in order: V gene, J gene, clone size, D gene, CDR3 protein, CDR3 DNA. The D gene is left open where the match is weak. Some rows mark clone size as missing; the rest say once, few, many or name a class of expanded clone.

V gene: TRBV5-1; J gene: TRBJ2-5; clone size: .; D gene: TRBD2; CDR3 protein: CASSSGTRGETQYF; CDR3 DNA: TGCGCCAGCAGCTCCGGGACTAGGGGAGAGACCCAGTACTTC
V gene: TRBV29-1; J gene: TRBJ2-7; clone size: .; D gene: TRBD2; CDR3 protein: CSVGTSGMLSYEQYF; CDR3 DNA: TGCAGCGTCGGAACTAGCGGGATGCTCTCCTACGAGCAGTACTTC
V gene: TRBV7-2; J gene: TRBJ1-5; clone size: many; D gene: .; CDR3 protein: CASSETDSNQPQHF; CDR3 DNA: TGTGCCAGCAGCGAGACCGATAGCAATCAGCCCCAGCATTTT
V gene: TRBV2; J gene: TRBJ1-5; clone size: .; D gene: .; CDR3 protein: CASKSSGQPQHF; CDR3 DNA: TGTGCCAGCAAGTCCTCGGGGCAGCCCCAGCATTTT
V gene: TRBV10-3; J gene: TRBJ2-3; clone size: many; D gene: TRBD1; CDR3 protein: CATLTGAKNTDTQYF; CDR3 DNA: TGTGCCACCCTGACAGGGGCGAAAAACACAGATACGCAGTATTTT
V gene: TRBV19; J gene: TRBJ2-3; clone size: .; D gene: TRBD1; CDR3 protein: CASSLPGQGADTQYF; CDR3 DNA: TGTGCCAGTAGTTTACCGGGACAGGGGGCAGATACGCAGTATTTT
V gene: TRBV9; J gene: TRBJ2-1; clone size: many; D gene: TRBD2; CDR3 protein: CASSVEGQLAGMVREQFF; CDR3 DNA: TGTGCCAGCAGCGTAGAAGGCCAACTAGCGGGAATGGTAAGGGAGCAGTTCTTC
V gene: TRBV12-3/TRBV12-4; J gene: TRBJ2-1; clone size: many; D gene: TRBD2; CDR3 protein: CASSSSGTSGPYNEQFF; CDR3 DNA: TGTGCCAGCAGTTCGTCGGGGACTAGCGGGCCCTACAATGAGCAGTTCTTC
V gene: TRBV24-1; J gene: TRBJ1-1; clone size: many; D gene: TRBD1; CDR3 protein: CATSDRTGRDGAFF; CDR3 DNA: TGTGCCACCAGTGATCGGACAGGGAGGGATGGAGCTTTCTTT
V gene: TRBV20-1; J gene: TRBJ2-2; clone size: few; D gene: .; CDR3 protein: CSARDQRAAGELFF; CDR3 DNA: TGCAGTGCTAGAGATCAGAGGGCGGCCGGGGAGCTGTTTTTT
V gene: TRBV5-1; J gene: TRBJ2-2; clone size: .; D gene: .; CDR3 protein: CASSYAQGGTGELFF; CDR3 DNA: TGCGCCAGCAGCTATGCTCAGGGGGGCACCGGGGAGCTGTTTTTT
V gene: TRBV7-9; J gene: TRBJ1-1; clone size: many; D gene: .; CDR3 protein: CASSDDYTEAFF; CDR3 DNA: TGTGCCAGCAGCGACGATTACACTGAAGCTTTCTTT
V gene: TRBV11-2; J gene: TRBJ1-6; clone size: few; D gene: .; CDR3 protein: CASTNPLGWDDSPLHF; CDR3 DNA: TGTGCCAGCACCAACCCACTCGGTTGGGACGATTCACCCCTCCACTTT
V gene: TRBV12-3/TRBV12-4; J gene: TRBJ2-2; clone size: many; D gene: TRBD2; CDR3 protein: CASSSSTSGLTPNTGELFF; CDR3 DNA: TGTGCCAGCAGCTCCTCGACTAGCGGACTCACACCGAACACCGGGGAGCTGTTTTTT
V gene: TRBV9; J gene: TRBJ2-1; clone size: few; D gene: TRBD1; CDR3 protein: CASSSRRSGTGGYSSYNEQFF; CDR3 DNA: TGTGCCAGCAGTTCTCGAAGGTCTGGGACAGGGGGGTACAGCTCCTACAATGAGCAGTTCTTC
V gene: TRBV7-9; J gene: TRBJ2-7; clone size: many; D gene: .; CDR3 protein: CASSPRTAYEQYF; CDR3 DNA: TGTGCCAGCAGCCCAAGGACAGCGTACGAGCAGTACTTC
V gene: TRBV6-1; J gene: TRBJ2-5; clone size: many; D gene: TRBD2; CDR3 protein: CASLAGRGGRQETQYF; CDR3 DNA: TGTGCCAGCTTAGCGGGGCGGGGGGGGCGGCAAGAGACCCAGTACTTC
V gene: TRBV12-3/TRBV12-4; J gene: TRBJ2-1; clone size: many; D gene: TRBD1; CDR3 protein: CASSSPPGTGGSDREFF; CDR3 DNA: TGTGCCAGCAGTTCTCCCCCGGGGACAGGGGGTTCGGATAGGGAGTTCTTC
V gene: TRBV12-3/TRBV12-4; J gene: TRBJ2-5; clone size: many; D gene: .; CDR3 protein: CASSRGDAGEETQYF; CDR3 DNA: TGTGCCAGCAGTCGCGGGGACGCGGGCGAAGAGACCCAGTACTTC
V gene: TRBV12-3/TRBV12-4; J gene: TRBJ1-1; clone size: .; D gene: .; CDR3 protein: CASSLHVEMNTEAFF; CDR3 DNA: TGTGCCAGCAGTCTCCACGTGGAAATGAACACTGAAGCTTTCTTT
V gene: TRBV20-1; J gene: TRBJ2-1; clone size: once; D gene: TRBD2; CDR3 protein: CSAPGTTISNEQFF; CDR3 DNA: TGCAGTGCTCCCGGGACTACCATTTCGAATGAGCAGTTCTTC
V gene: TRBV12-3/TRBV12-4; J gene: TRBJ2-4; clone size: many; D gene: .; CDR3 protein: CASTPGARNIQYF; CDR3 DNA: TGTGCCAGCACCCCCGGAGCTCGGAACATTCAGTACTTC
V gene: TRBV27; J gene: TRBJ2-3; clone size: many; D gene: .; CDR3 protein: CASHKTRGILTDTQYF; CDR3 DNA: TGTGCCAGCCATAAGACGAGAGGGATACTCACAGATACGCAGTATTTT
V gene: TRBV12-3/TRBV12-4; J gene: TRBJ1-1; clone size: many; D gene: .; CDR3 protein: CASSFQLPGEGAFF; CDR3 DNA: TGTGCCAGCAGTTTTCAGCTACCGGGAGAAGGAGCTTTCTTT
V gene: TRBV5-1; J gene: TRBJ2-4; clone size: few; D gene: TRBD1; CDR3 protein: CASTFSSTGKNIQYF; CDR3 DNA: TGCGCCAGCACCTTCTCTTCGACAGGGAAAAACATTCAGTACTTC
V gene: TRBV20-1; J gene: TRBJ1-1; clone size: many; D gene: .; CDR3 protein: CSALDPGAEAFF; CDR3 DNA: TGCAGTGCTCTCGACCCGGGGGCTGAAGCTTTCTTT
V gene: TRBV20-1; J gene: TRBJ2-5; clone size: few; D gene: .; CDR3 protein: CSAARQLREYQETQYF; CDR3 DNA: TGCAGTGCTGCTAGACAGCTCAGGGAGTACCAAGAGACCCAGTACTTC
V gene: TRBV7-3; J gene: TRBJ2-7; clone size: many; D gene: .; CDR3 protein: CASSFQGGEQYF; CDR3 DNA: TGTGCCAGCAGCTTTCAGGGGGGCGAGCAGTACTTC
V gene: TRBV6-2/TRBV6-3; J gene: TRBJ2-2; clone size: .; D gene: .; CDR3 protein: CASSSQAPGAGRTGELFF; CDR3 DNA: TGTGCCAGCAGTTCCCAGGCTCCCGGGGCTGGACGCACCGGGGAGCTGTTTTTT
V gene: TRBV4-3; J gene: TRBJ2-5; clone size: many; D gene: TRBD1; CDR3 protein: CASSGGRGIETQYF; CDR3 DNA: TGCGCCAGCAGCGGGGGCAGGGGGATTGAGACCCAGTACTTC
V gene: TRBV5-1; J gene: TRBJ2-1; clone size: .; D gene: TRBD2; CDR3 protein: CASSLVGRWRDEQFF; CDR3 DNA: TGCGCCAGCAGCTTGGTCGGGAGGTGGCGCGATGAGCAGTTCTTC
V gene: TRBV18; J gene: TRBJ2-5; clone size: .; D gene: TRBD2; CDR3 protein: CASSPPTPSGETQYF; CDR3 DNA: TGTGCCAGCTCACCACCGACGCCTAGCGGAGAGACCCAGTACTTC
V gene: TRBV18; J gene: TRBJ2-1; clone size: many; D gene: .; CDR3 protein: CASSHDGVYNEQFF; CDR3 DNA: TGTGCCAGCTCCCACGATGGGGTTTACAATGAGCAGTTCTTC
V gene: TRBV28; J gene: TRBJ2-7; clone size: .; D gene: TRBD2; CDR3 protein: CATLTSGIHEQYF; CDR3 DNA: TGTGCCACCCTGACTAGCGGGATCCACGAGCAGTACTTC
V gene: TRBV20-1; J gene: TRBJ2-7; clone size: few; D gene: .; CDR3 protein: CSASRPPFYEQYF; CDR3 DNA: TGCAGTGCTAGTCGGCCCCCTTTCTACGAGCAGTACTTC
V gene: TRBV12-3/TRBV12-4; J gene: TRBJ2-6; clone size: few; D gene: .; CDR3 protein: CASRSSSGANVLTF; CDR3 DNA: TGTGCCAGCAGAAGTTCGTCTGGGGCCAACGTCCTGACTTTC
V gene: TRBV29-1; J gene: TRBJ2-3; clone size: .; D gene: .; CDR3 protein: CSGKGAAGDFSTDTQYF; CDR3 DNA: TGCAGCGGAAAGGGGGCTGCAGGGGACTTTAGCACAGATACGCAGTATTTT
V gene: TRBV6-6; J gene: TRBJ1-5; clone size: .; D gene: .; CDR3 protein: CAARQDSNQPQHF; CDR3 DNA: TGTGCCGCTCGACAGGATAGCAATCAGCCCCAGCATTTT
V gene: TRBV7-9; J gene: TRBJ2-5; clone size: .; D gene: TRBD1; CDR3 protein: CASSSPDRAETQYF; CDR3 DNA: TGTGCCAGCAGCTCCCCCGACAGGGCAGAGACCCAGTACTTC
V gene: TRBV12-3/TRBV12-4; J gene: TRBJ1-4; clone size: many; D gene: TRBD1; CDR3 protein: CASSLTPRGQGREKLFF; CDR3 DNA: TGTGCCAGCAGTTTGACCCCCCGGGGACAGGGGAGGGAAAAACTGTTTTTT
V gene: TRBV29-1; J gene: TRBJ2-5; clone size: .; D gene: .; CDR3 protein: CSVEGPTEETQYF; CDR3 DNA: TGCAGCGTTGAAGGGCCCACCGAAGAGACCCAGTACTTC
V gene: TRBV20-1; J gene: TRBJ2-1; clone size: .; D gene: .; CDR3 protein: CSATDYTLSYNEQFF; CDR3 DNA: TGCAGTGCGACTGACTATACACTCTCCTACAATGAGCAGTTCTTC
V gene: TRBV24-1; J gene: TRBJ2-3; clone size: many; D gene: .; CDR3 protein: CATSDPHPSADTQYF; CDR3 DNA: TGTGCCACCAGTGATCCTCATCCTAGCGCAGATACGCAGTATTTT
V gene: TRBV20-1; J gene: TRBJ1-5; clone size: many; D gene: .; CDR3 protein: CSARQVTGANQPQHF; CDR3 DNA: TGCAGTGCTAGACAGGTAACGGGGGCCAATCAGCCCCAGCATTTT
V gene: TRBV7-6; J gene: TRBJ2-7; clone size: few; D gene: TRBD2; CDR3 protein: CASSLVLAGVAYEQYF; CDR3 DNA: TGTGCCAGCAGCTTAGTGCTAGCGGGAGTGGCCTACGAGCAGTACTTC
V gene: TRBV20-1; J gene: TRBJ2-2; clone size: many; D gene: .; CDR3 protein: CSVRRANTGELFF; CDR3 DNA: TGCAGTGTGAGGAGGGCGAACACCGGGGAGCTGTTTTTT
V gene: TRBV6-1; J gene: TRBJ1-2; clone size: few; D gene: .; CDR3 protein: CASSPDRFYGYTF; CDR3 DNA: TGTGCCAGCAGCCCCGACAGGTTCTATGGCTACACCTTC
V gene: TRBV6-1; J gene: TRBJ2-5; clone size: few; D gene: TRBD2; CDR3 protein: CASSEDPTSGSWQETQYF; CDR3 DNA: TGTGCCAGCAGTGAAGACCCGACTAGCGGGAGTTGGCAAGAGACCCAGTACTTC
V gene: TRBV30; J gene: TRBJ2-1; clone size: .; D gene: .; CDR3 protein: CAWSAELNEQFF; CDR3 DNA: TGTGCCTGGAGTGCCGAACTCAATGAGCAGTTCTTC
V gene: TRBV27; J gene: TRBJ2-1; clone size: few; D gene: .; CDR3 protein: CASSLSRGRGYNEQFF; CDR3 DNA: TGTGCCAGCAGTTTATCCCGGGGGCGGGGGTACAATGAGCAGTTCTTC
V gene: TRBV12-3/TRBV12-4; J gene: TRBJ2-5; clone size: many; D gene: .; CDR3 protein: CASSLTRTYSQETQYF; CDR3 DNA: TGTGCCAGCAGTTTAACCCGCACTTACTCCCAAGAGACCCAGTACTTC
V gene: TRBV7-6; J gene: TRBJ2-1; clone size: .; D gene: TRBD2; CDR3 protein: CASSDSSGRGYNEQFF; CDR3 DNA: TGTGCCAGCAGCGACTCTAGCGGGAGGGGATACAATGAGCAGTTCTTC
V gene: TRBV4-1; J gene: TRBJ2-5; clone size: few; D gene: TRBD1; CDR3 protein: CASSQVGHGTDQETQYF; CDR3 DNA: TGCGCCAGCAGCCAAGTCGGGCACGGGACAGACCAAGAGACCCAGTACTTC
V gene: TRBV7-9; J gene: TRBJ1-1; clone size: few; D gene: .; CDR3 protein: CASQGRTYGAEGTEAFF; CDR3 DNA: TGTGCCAGCCAGGGCCGAACATACGGCGCAGAGGGGACTGAAGCTTTCTTT
V gene: TRBV5-5; J gene: TRBJ2-7; clone size: .; D gene: .; CDR3 protein: CASSPLPRGGYGEQYF; CDR3 DNA: TGTGCCAGCAGCCCCCTGCCCAGGGGGGGTTATGGCGAGCAGTACTTC
V gene: TRBV28; J gene: TRBJ1-5; clone size: few; D gene: .; CDR3 protein: CASSPSGVNSNQPQHF; CDR3 DNA: TGTGCCAGCAGCCCCTCAGGGGTAAATAGCAATCAGCCCCAGCATTTT
V gene: TRBV12-3/TRBV12-4; J gene: TRBJ1-5; clone size: many; D gene: TRBD1; CDR3 protein: CASTSWGTAVRNQPQHF; CDR3 DNA: TGTGCCAGCACCTCTTGGGGGACAGCAGTTCGCAATCAGCCCCAGCATTTT